The 30 T cell receptor beta chains given below trace back to one sample, sequenced in a study of T cell responses to AZD1222 COVID-19 vaccine. This table comes from immunoSEQ multiplex PCR, and its TCRdb copy is limited to in-frame clones, with some not included. The sample yields roughly 130,000 clones, under 95% seen once. Here the sequenced sample was peripheral blood, taken on day 0 of AZD1222 vaccination. These TCRs come from an adult in good health.

This chain links TRBV3-1 (or the pseudogene TRBV3-2) with TRBJ2-3; D gene ambiguous. Germline V gene sequence: CDR1 LGHDT, CDR2 YNNKEL (reference sequence). Trimming took 0 bases from V and 2 from J, leaving 15 bases between them. There are 17 residues in the CDR3. The CDR3 region is CASSQDPGAEPTDTQYF. As DNA, the CDR3 is TGTGCCAGCAGCCAAGATCCCGGCGCGGAACCCACAGATACGCAGTATTTT.

The V and J genes are TRBV5-1 and TRBJ2-5; 14 bases align to TRBD2. The CDR3 runs to 17 residues. J gave up 4 bases and V 0 bases, and 5 bases lay outside the gene matches. Looked up from germline, CDR1 is SGHRS and CDR2 is YFSETQ. The CDR3 nucleotides are TGCGCCAGCAGCTTGGGGGGGACTAGCGGGAGATCAGAGACCCAGTACTTC. Its protein is CASSLGGTSGRSETQYF.

This chain uses TRBV5-1 with TRBJ2-1; 8 bases map to TRBD2. CDR1 SGHRS and CDR2 YFSETQ come from the germline V gene. V lost 3 bases and J lost 12; bases outside the gene matches: 14. This CDR3 is built from 15 residues. The CDR3 reads CASSSSPGEGLAQFF. For the CDR3, the DNA is TGCGCCAGCAGCTCTTCCCCCGGAGAAGGACTAGCGCAGTTCTTC.

The rearrangement joins TRBV7-9 to TRBJ2-5, with TRBD1 as a possible D gene (5 bases). CDR1 and CDR2 from the germline V gene are SEHNR and FQNEAQ (reference sequence). The CDR3 sequence is 15 residues long. V gave up 5 bases and J gave up 7 bases, with 20 bases separating them. The CDR3, as DNA: TGTGCCAGCAGCCCGAGCCGGGCCCTAGGGGCGACCCAGTACTTC. Encoded protein: CASSPSRALGATQYF.

V usage is TRBV6-5 and J usage is TRBJ2-7; D possibly corresponds to TRBD1 (6 bases). V was shortened by 3 bases and J by 0 bases, with 9 bases between the two germline ends. The CDR3 has 14 residues. Per the germline V gene, CDR1 is MNHEY and CDR2 is SVGAGI. The CDR3 spells CASSYTGSSYEQYF. In nucleotides, the CDR3 is TGTGCCAGCAGTTATACAGGGAGCTCCTACGAGCAGTACTTC.

The rearrangement uses TRBV11-2 and TRBJ1-5, with 9 bases that match TRBD1. The V gene end was trimmed by 5 bases and the J gene end by 6 bases; junction bases not matched to a gene: 11. The CDR3 sequence is 16 residues long. The germline V gene has CDR1 SGHAT and CDR2 FQNNGV. The chain's CDR3 is CASSVYRGPTGQPQHF. CDR3 nucleotides: TGTGCCAGCAGCGTCTACAGGGGGCCCACAGGTCAGCCCCAGCATTTT.

Only a few counts were recorded for this clone. The chain carries TRBV7-3 and TRBJ2-1; TRBD2 might be the D (6 bases). V was cut by 5 bases and J by 0 bases, with 17 bases left in between. The CDR3 runs to 17 residues. Germline V gene sequence: CDR1 SGHTA, CDR2 FQGTGA. As DNA, the CDR3 is TGTGCCAGCAGCCCATACGTTAGCGGTTCCTCCTACAATGAGCAGTTCTTC. Its protein product is CASSPYVSGSSYNEQFF.

The chain combines TRBV4-1 with TRBJ2-4, with TRBD1 matching 7 bases. The ends lost 6 bases at V and 8 bases at J; junction bases unmatched: 10. The CDR3 contains 14 residues. The germline CDR1 and CDR2 sequences are MGHRA and YSYEKL. DNA for the CDR3: TGCGCCAGCAGAGCCGGGACAGAACTTTACATTCAGTACTTC. It codes for CASRAGTELYIQYF.

The rearrangement joins TRBV6-6 to TRBJ1-2, with 7 bases that match TRBD1. This CDR3 has 15 amino acids. The V gene's germline CDR1 is MNHNY and CDR2 SVGAGI (reference sequence). V lost 5 bases and J lost 4; bases outside the gene matches: 10. The CDR3 region has the DNA TGTGCCAGCAGTGGTCGGACAGGTTCCGTCTATGGCTACACCTTC. It codes for CASSGRTGSVYGYTF.

The chain has TRBV18 and TRBJ1-5, with D hard to call. The CDR3 totals 13 residues. Trimming cost V 3 bases and J 5 bases, with 8 bases left between them. Per the germline V gene, CDR1 is KGHSH and CDR2 is LQKENI. The CDR3 region has the DNA TGTGCCAGCTCACCCGGCAGCCATCAGCCCCAGCATTTT. The encoded protein is CASSPGSHQPQHF.

The gene calls are TRBV5-1 and TRBJ2-2; weak D call: TRBD1 (6 bases). Trimming cost V 5 bases and J 4 bases, with 12 bases left between them. This CDR3 is built from 14 residues. Germline V gene lookup returns CDR1 SGHRS and CDR2 YFSETQ. CDR3 bases: TGCGCCAGCAGTACCGGACAGTTCACCGGGGAGCTGTTTTTT. It yields the protein CASSTGQFTGELFF.

The chain has TRBV5-5 and TRBJ2-1; TRBD2 is a possible D gene (5 bases). This CDR3 has 16 amino acids. Germline V gene data show CDR1 as SGHKS and CDR2 as YYEKEE (reference sequence). Trimming left V 4 bases short and J 0 bases short, with 14 bases between. The CDR3 spells CASSPAGSSSYNEQFF. The CDR3, as DNA: TGTGCCAGCAGCCCGGCGGGCAGTAGCTCCTACAATGAGCAGTTCTTC.

The chain uses TRBV12-3 or TRBV12-4 and TRBJ1-2; TRBD1 is a possible D gene (5 bases). The length of the CDR3 is 13 residues. The V gene lost 8 bases and the J gene lost 5 bases, with 15 bases spanning the gap. The CDR3 coding sequence is TGTGCCAGCCGTCGATCCGGGGGATATGGCTACACCTTC. Translation gives CASRRSGGYGYTF.

Worth noting for this clone: Its ends do not fully match the called genes, so a read error is possible. V gene TRBV6-1 combines with J gene TRBJ1-6, with D uncertain. The CDR3 has 16 amino acids. Germline assignment: CDR1 MNHNS and CDR2 SASEGT. CDR3 coding DNA: TGTGCCAGCAGTCAAGCCGGAGGCTCCTATAATTCACCCCTCCACTTT. This sequence encodes CASSQAGGSYNSPLHF.

This clone was detected once. The CDR3 sequence is CASSPRHSYTGELFF. CDR3 DNA sequence: TGTGCCAGCAGCCCCCGCCATAGTTACACCGGGGAGCTGTTTTTT. This chain links TRBV7-3 with TRBJ2-2, with D unclear. The CDR3 is 15 residues long. Between the trimmed V and J ends, which lost 5 bases and 3 bases, there was a span of 13 bases. Looked up from germline, CDR1 is SGHTA and CDR2 is FQGTGA. Variable domain in full (rest from reference TRBV7-3 and TRBJ2-2): GAGVSQTPSNKVTEKGKYVELRCDPISGHTALYWYRQSLGQGPEFLIYFQGTGAADDSGLPNDRFFAVRPEGSVSTLKIQRTERGDSAVYLCASSPRHSYTGELFFGEGSRLTVL.

The rearrangement joins TRBV19 to TRBJ2-1; perhaps TRBD1 as D (5 bases). CDR1 and CDR2 from the germline V gene are LNHDA and SQIVND (reference sequence). This CDR3 is built from 15 residues. V lost 8 bases to trimming and J lost 0 bases, with 14 bases between them. CDR3 loop: CASEQGVSSYNEQFF. The CDR3 DNA sequence: TGTGCCAGTGAGCAGGGCGTAAGCTCCTACAATGAGCAGTTCTTC.

This rearrangement joins TRBV30 to TRBJ1-3, with D hard to call. The CDR3 contains 16 residues. The germline V and J ends were trimmed by 2 bases and 4 bases, with 18 bases remaining between them. Germline loops: CDR1 GTSNPN, CDR2 SVGIG (reference sequence). The CDR3 DNA reads TGTGCCTGGAGTTTCGCACCCCGATCGAGCGGAAACACCATATATTTT. Protein sequence: CAWSFAPRSSGNTIYF. The entire variable domain, with the rest obtained from reference TRBV30 and TRBJ1-3, is as follows: SQTIHQWPATLVQPVGSPLSLECTVEGTSNPNLYWYRQAAGRGLQLLFYSVGIGQISSEVPQNLSASRPQDRQFILSSKKLLLSDSGFYLCAWSFAPRSSGNTIYFGEGSWLTVV.

The chain joins TRBV9 to TRBJ1-6; D is undetermined. The germline V gene has CDR1 SGDLS and CDR2 YYNGEE. The V gene lost 4 bases and the J gene lost 5 bases, with 10 bases spanning the gap. The CDR3 covers 14 residues. The CDR3 spells CASSSHPDNSPLHF. Here the CDR3 DNA reads TGTGCCAGCAGCTCCCACCCAGATAATTCACCCCTCCACTTT.

A single count supports this clone. The chain carries TRBV5-4 and TRBJ2-1; TRBD2 aligns across 11 bases. Unmatched junction bases numbered 4, after V lost 0 bases and J lost 8 bases. CDR3 length: 15 amino acids. Germline V gives CDR1 SGHNT, CDR2 YYREEE (reference sequence). CDR3 sequence: CASSLGLAGKDEQFF. CDR3 coding DNA: TGTGCCAGCAGCTTGGGACTAGCGGGAAAGGATGAGCAGTTCTTC.

J is TRBJ2-7 and V is TRBV28; TRBD2 aligns across 11 bases. The CDR3 is made up of 17 amino acids. Trimming removed 7 bases from V and 4 bases from J; junction bases left unmatched: 15. Germline V lookup: CDR1 MDHEN, CDR2 SYDVKM. The CDR3 region has the DNA TGTGCCAGCATAGGGGCTAGCGGGAGGCCTACGAAGTACGAGCAGTACTTC. It specifies CASIGASGRPTKYEQYF.

J is TRBJ1-6 and V is TRBV3-1 (or the pseudogene TRBV3-2); unclear D gene. This CDR3 region has 13 residues. V was clipped by 1 base and J by 10 bases, with 8 bases between them. Germline V gives CDR1 LGHDT, CDR2 YNNKEL (reference sequence). CDR3 nucleotide sequence: TGTGCCAGCAGCCAAGTTCGATCCTCACCCCTCCACTTT. This translates into CASSQVRSSPLHF.

The chain links TRBV30 to TRBJ2-2; D is unclear. Germline V lookup: CDR1 GTSNPN, CDR2 SVGIG (reference sequence). The CDR3 extends over 13 amino acids. V dropped 3 bases and J dropped 11 bases, with 16 bases sitting between them. CDR3 loop: CAWRYDVRFELFF. The CDR3 nucleotides read TGTGCCTGGAGGTACGATGTGCGGTTTGAGCTGTTTTTT.

The chain has TRBV11-2 and TRBJ2-1; 7 positions match TRBD2. Germline loops: CDR1 SGHAT, CDR2 FQNNGV. The CDR3 has 15 amino acids. The J segment lost 4 bases and the V segment lost 6 bases, leaving 9 bases of the junction unmatched. CDR3 coding DNA: TGTGCCAGCAGTTTCGGGGCTAGCGGTTACAATGAGCAGTTCTTC. Translating gives CASSFGASGYNEQFF.

The V and J genes are TRBV6-2 or TRBV6-3 and TRBJ2-1; 16 bases are a match to TRBD2. The V gene end was trimmed by 5 bases and the J gene end by 10 bases; junction bases not matched to a gene: 8. The CDR3 length is 16 residues. Germline values: CDR1 MNHEY, CDR2 SVGEGT. The CDR3 nucleotides are TGTGCCAGCAGTCAGGCGGGACTAGCGGGAGGGGGGGAGCAGTTCTTC. Encoded protein: CASSQAGLAGGGEQFF.

This clone was counted a single time. The chain joins TRBV6-5 to TRBJ1-2; D may be TRBD1 (6 bases). This CDR3 region has 13 residues. V was trimmed by 4 bases and J by 4 bases, leaving 10 bases between them. The germline V gene encodes CDR1 MNHEY and CDR2 SVGAGI. CDR3: CASSSGQAYGYTF. CDR3 nucleotides: TGTGCCAGCAGTTCGGGACAAGCCTATGGCTACACCTTC.

J is TRBJ1-3 and V is TRBV29-1; D gene unclear. With 5 bases removed from V and 0 bases from J, the gap between germline ends came to 11 bases. CDR1 is SQVTM and CDR2 is ANQGSEA in the germline V gene. The CDR3 is 14 residues long. This CDR3 is CSVTGGNSGNTIYF. The DNA for the CDR3 is TGCAGCGTTACGGGCGGGAACTCTGGAAACACCATATATTTT.

The chain combines TRBV19 with TRBJ1-1; a possible D gene is TRBD1 (6 bases). CDR3 length equals 13 residues. Germline CDR1 and CDR2: LNHDA and SQIVND (reference sequence). Trimming pared 9 bases from V and 5 bases from J, leaving 16 bases between. The CDR3 DNA reads as TGTGCCAGCCGAAGTGGGGGCTTTACTGAAGCTTTCTTT. It is translated as CASRSGGFTEAFF.

V and J are TRBV15 and TRBJ1-4; no firm D call. Germline V gene sequence: CDR1 LNHNV, CDR2 YYDKDF (reference sequence). The CDR3 spans 15 residues. Deletions cut 7 bases from V and 5 bases from J, with 17 bases between. The CDR3 DNA reads as TGTGCCACCACGAAGGACGGGATCATAAATGAAAAACTGTTTTTT. Translated, it gives CATTKDGIINEKLFF.

The rearrangement uses TRBV10-3 and TRBJ2-4, with TRBD2 identical over 13 bases. Germline CDR1 and CDR2: ENHRY and SYGVKD. The CDR3 length is 17 residues. The ends lost 0 bases at V and 6 bases at J; junction bases unmatched: 5. This CDR3 reads CAISESGRTSGRNIQYF. In nucleotides, the CDR3 is TGTGCCATCAGTGAGTCGGGTAGGACTAGCGGGAGAAACATTCAGTACTTC.

This rearrangement joins TRBV4-3 to TRBJ2-1; D ambiguous. V dropped 4 bases and J dropped 10 bases, with 17 bases sitting between them. This CDR3 is built from 14 residues. The germline V gene encodes CDR1 LGHNA and CDR2 YSLEER. CDR3 coding DNA: TGCGCCAGCAGCCCCATGGCGGACGGGCAGGAGCAGTTCTTC. This sequence encodes CASSPMADGQEQFF.